The 5 T cell receptor beta chains below come from one sample, sequenced in a study of high-grade serous ovarian cancer treatment subgroups. Libraries were prepared by immunoSEQ multiplex PCR; TCRdb keeps only in-frame clonotypes and omits some of them. Here the sample spans 35,000 to 45,000 clones, about 79% being singletons. Tumor tissue was taken before any definitive surgery or chemotherapy was given. The sample comprised tumor tissue. The receptors were sampled from a human donor with high-grade serous ovarian cancer.

In this sample, this clone turned up a few times. The chain employs TRBV11-2 and TRBJ1-1; D is uncertain. The CDR3 sequence is 13 residues long. Trimming took 3 bases from V and 1 from J, leaving 6 bases between them. Germline-derived CDR1 and CDR2 are SGHAT and FQNNGV. In DNA, the CDR3 is TGTGCCAGCAGCTTTACCCCGAACACTGAAGCTTTCTTT. It encodes CASSFTPNTEAFF.

The chain uses TRBV4-2 and TRBJ2-7, with 7 bases identical to TRBD1. This CDR3 has 16 residues. Germline CDR1 and CDR2: LGHNA and YNFKEQ. Trimming removed 0 bases from V and 5 bases from J; junction bases left unmatched: 10. The DNA of the CDR3 is TGTGCCAGCAGCCAAGAAGATGGACAGGTTGGGGACGAGCAGTACTTC. This codes for CASSQEDGQVGDEQYF.

This chain uses TRBV28 with TRBJ2-2; D uncertain. V dropped 4 bases and J dropped 7 bases, with 10 bases sitting between them. CDR1 is MDHEN, CDR2 SYDVKM, per germline. The CDR3 covers 13 residues. The CDR3 coding sequence is TGTGCCAGCAGTTCGTCCTCTTACGGGGAGCTGTTTTTT. As protein: CASSSSSYGELFF.

The chain employs TRBV2 and TRBJ1-5; D gene ambiguous. V lost 7 bases and J 0 bases, leaving 13 bases between the germline ends. Germline values: CDR1 SNHLY, CDR2 FYNNEI. The CDR3 is 15 amino acids. For the CDR3, the DNA is TGTGCCAGCAAGGGTGCAGTCGTTAGCAATCAGCCCCAGCATTTT. As protein: CASKGAVVSNQPQHF.

This rearrangement joins TRBV7-7 to TRBJ2-5; D remains unclear. With 2 bases removed from V and 2 bases from J, the gap between germline ends came to 15 bases. CDR1 is SSHAT, CDR2 FNYEAQ, per germline (reference sequence). CDR3 length: 16 amino acids. CDR3 nucleotides: TGTGCCAGCAGCTTAAGCCCCGGCGCCAGACAAGAGACCCAGTACTTC. As protein: CASSLSPGARQETQYF.